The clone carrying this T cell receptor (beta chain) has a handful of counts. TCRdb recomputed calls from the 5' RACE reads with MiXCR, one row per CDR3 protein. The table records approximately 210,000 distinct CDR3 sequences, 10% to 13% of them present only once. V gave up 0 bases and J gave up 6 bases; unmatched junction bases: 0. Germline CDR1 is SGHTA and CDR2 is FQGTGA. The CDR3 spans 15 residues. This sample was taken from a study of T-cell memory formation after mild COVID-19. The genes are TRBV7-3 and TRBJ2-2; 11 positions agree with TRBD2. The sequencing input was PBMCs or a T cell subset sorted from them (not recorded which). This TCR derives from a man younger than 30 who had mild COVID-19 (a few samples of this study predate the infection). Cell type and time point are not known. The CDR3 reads CASSLTSGGAGELFF. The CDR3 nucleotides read TGTGCCAGCAGCTTAACTAGCGGGGGGGCCGGGGAGCTGTTTTTT.